The 27 T cell receptor beta chains in this list originate from one sample, sequenced in a study of OX40 agonist ivuxolimab in advanced cancers. This table comes from immunoSEQ multiplex PCR, and its TCRdb copy is limited to in-frame clones, with some not included. The table shows 70,000 or so clones, with 82% occurring only once. This specimen was CD4+ or CD8+ T cells sorted from blood, taken in a trial of the OX40 agonist ivuxolimab. These receptors came from an adult with an advanced solid tumor such as melanoma, head and neck, liver or kidney cancer.

The V call is TRBV7-2, the J call TRBJ1-1; 7 nucleotides agree with TRBD1. The CDR3 consists of 13 residues. The V gene's germline CDR1 is SGHTA and CDR2 FQGNSA. J gave up 6 bases and V 1 base, and 2 bases lay outside the gene matches. The CDR3 reads CASSLDRGAEAFF. Written as DNA, the CDR3 is TGTGCCAGCAGCTTAGACAGGGGTGCTGAAGCTTTCTTT.

This chain links TRBV29-1 with TRBJ2-7; the match to TRBD1 covers 7 bases. Germline CDR1 and CDR2: SQVTM and ANQGSEA. The length of the CDR3 is 12 residues. Unmatched junction bases numbered 3, after V lost 6 bases and J lost 1 base. The CDR3 sequence is CSVTGPSYEQYF. In DNA, the CDR3 is TGCAGCGTGACAGGGCCTTCCTACGAGCAGTACTTC.

This sequence joins TRBV2 and TRBJ2-5, with unresolved D. CDR3 size: 14 residues. Germline V gives CDR1 SNHLY, CDR2 FYNNEI. The germline V and J ends were trimmed by 2 bases and 5 bases, with 12 bases remaining between them. In DNA, the CDR3 is TGTGCCAGCAGTGAAACTCGGTCGGGTGAGACCCAGTACTTC. This sequence encodes CASSETRSGETQYF.

The chain couples TRBV5-5 to TRBJ2-7; 7 bases are a match to TRBD2. The CDR3 sequence is 14 residues long. V was clipped by 4 bases and J by 2 bases; unmatched bases: 6. Germline CDR1 is SGHKS and CDR2 is YYEKEE (reference sequence). The CDR3: CASSGMGGTYEQYV. CDR3 nucleotide sequence: TGTGCCAGCAGCGGTATGGGGGGGACCTACGAGCAGTACGTC.

The rearrangement links TRBV6-5 to TRBJ1-5; the D gene is possibly TRBD1 (6 bases). CDR3 length: 15 amino acids. Trimming removed 6 bases from V and 2 bases from J, with 14 bases in between. Germline-derived CDR1 and CDR2 are MNHEY and SVGAGI. The CDR3 sequence is CASRSGGLGNQPQHF. CDR3 nucleotides: TGTGCCAGCAGGTCCGGGGGGCTGGGCAATCAGCCCCAGCATTTT.

The rearrangement joins TRBV30 to TRBJ1-5, with 9 bases that match TRBD1. The CDR3 consists of 14 residues. V dropped 3 bases and J dropped 6; count of bases not matched to a gene: 6. Germline loops: CDR1 GTSNPN, CDR2 SVGIG (reference sequence). The CDR3 spells CAWRGQGARQPQHF. CDR3 nucleotides: TGTGCCTGGAGGGGACAGGGTGCACGTCAGCCCCAGCATTTT.

The genes are TRBV28 and TRBJ1-1, with D maybe TRBD1 (5 bases). V lost 7 bases and J 6 bases, leaving 9 bases between the germline ends. The germline CDR1 and CDR2 sequences are MDHEN and SYDVKM. This CDR3 spans 11 amino acids. CDR3 sequence reads: CASKGTSEAFF. The DNA of the CDR3 is TGTGCCAGCAAGGGGACGTCTGAAGCTTTCTTT. The whole variable domain, remainder taken from reference TRBV28 and TRBJ1-1, is DVKVTQSSRYLVKRTGEKVFLECVQDMDHENMFWYRQDPGLGLRLIYFSYDVKMKEKGDIPEGYSVSREKKERFSLILESASTNQTSMYLCASKGTSEAFFGQGTRLTVV.

The chain carries TRBV2 and TRBJ1-5; no reliable D call. CDR1 is SNHLY and CDR2 is FYNNEI in the germline V gene. The CDR3 extends over 14 amino acids. V was clipped by 0 bases and J by 7 bases, with 10 bases between them. In nucleotides, the CDR3 is TGTGCCAGCAGTGAAGCTACCCCGAGGCAGCCCCAGCATTTT. This gives the protein CASSEATPRQPQHF.

The chain combines TRBV18 with TRBJ1-1; D gene uncertain. Germline values: CDR1 KGHSH, CDR2 LQKENI. Trimming shortened V by 6 bases and J by 1 base, and 9 bases separated the two germline ends. There are 13 residues in the CDR3. This CDR3 is CASSQTKNTEAFF. The DNA of the CDR3 is TGTGCCAGCTCCCAGACAAAGAACACTGAAGCTTTCTTT. Full variable domain (missing parts from reference TRBV18 and TRBJ1-1): NAGVMQNPRHLVRRRGQEARLRCSPMKGHSHVYWYRQLPEEGLKFMVYLQKENIIDESGMPKERFSAEFPKEGPSILRIQQVVRGDSAAYFCASSQTKNTEAFFGQGTRLTVV.

The gene calls are TRBV2 and TRBJ1-2; D gene ambiguous. V lost 5 bases and J 2 bases, leaving 9 bases between the germline ends. The V gene's germline CDR1 is SNHLY and CDR2 FYNNEI. This CDR3 has 13 residues. For the CDR3, the DNA is TGTGCCAGCAGTAGGACGGCGAACTATGGCTACACCTTC. Protein product: CASSRTANYGYTF.

The chain uses TRBV5-4 and TRBJ2-7; 10 nucleotides match TRBD1. The CDR3 has 15 residues. Germline assignment: CDR1 SGHNT and CDR2 YYREEE (reference sequence). J was trimmed by 2 bases and V by 3 bases; bases with no gene match: 5. CDR3 coding DNA: TGTGCCAGCAGCTCACCCGGACAGGGGGCCTACGAGCAGTACTTC. Translated, it gives CASSSPGQGAYEQYF.

The V call is TRBV10-3, the J call TRBJ1-6, with D tentatively TRBD1 (5 bases). The germline CDR1 and CDR2 sequences are ENHRY and SYGVKD. The V and J ends lost 6 bases and 10 bases respectively, with 13 bases between them. The CDR3 loop spans 13 amino acids. CDR3 in amino acids: CAIRRGERSPLHF. CDR3 coding DNA: TGTGCCATCAGGAGAGGGGAACGGTCACCCCTCCACTTT.

The gene calls are TRBV14 and TRBJ1-6; D unclear. V was clipped by 0 bases and J by 15 bases, with 15 bases between them. This CDR3 comprises 14 residues. The germline V gene has CDR1 SGHDN and CDR2 FVKESK. In DNA form, the CDR3 reads TGTGCCAGCAGCCAAGATTTTGGGCACGTACACCTCCACTTT. Translation: CASSQDFGHVHLHF.

The V call is TRBV6-4, the J call TRBJ2-5; 10 nucleotides align to TRBD2. The CDR3 has 15 residues. V was clipped by 3 bases and J by 5 bases; unmatched bases: 6. Germline V gene lookup returns CDR1 MRHNA and CDR2 SNTAGT. CDR3 nucleotides: TGTGCCAGCAGTGATCGAGCGGGGGGGATTGAGACCCAGTACTTC. Translated: CASSDRAGGIETQYF.

The chain has TRBV19 and TRBJ2-5; D not certain. The J call may be faulty, since TRBJ2-7 better matches the DNA end. The CDR3 spans 13 residues. Per the germline V gene, CDR1 is LNHDA and CDR2 is SQIVND (reference sequence). CDR3 protein: CASSIGRNYEQYF. Here the CDR3 DNA reads TGTGCCAGTAGTATAGGCCGAAACTACGAGCAGTACTTC.

The rearrangement links TRBV4-2 to TRBJ1-4; D is ambiguous. The CDR3 totals 15 residues. CDR1 and CDR2 from the germline V gene are LGHNA and YNFKEQ. V was trimmed by 2 bases and J by 0 bases, leaving 7 bases between them. CDR3 coding DNA: TGTGCCAGCAGCCAATCCACAGCAACTAATGAAAAACTGTTTTTT. It encodes CASSQSTATNEKLFF.

This rearrangement joins TRBV19 to TRBJ2-7; the D is unclear. V shed 6 bases and J shed 3 bases, with 12 bases lying between them. There are 13 residues in the CDR3. CDR1 and CDR2 (germline): LNHDA, SQIVND (reference sequence). The CDR3 region has the DNA TGTGCCAGTAGCGAGCGTTCGGGCTACGAGCAGTACGTC. It yields the protein CASSERSGYEQYV.

The rearrangement links TRBV5-6 to TRBJ1-3, with a weak D call TRBD1 (6 bases). The CDR3 runs 17 residues. Per germline, CDR1 SGHDT and CDR2 YYEEEE. V dropped 0 bases and J dropped 0 bases, with 13 bases sitting between them. The CDR3 DNA sequence: TGTGCCAGCAGCTTGGGTCCGGGGGCGATCTCTGGAAACACCATATATTTT. Amino acid sequence: CASSLGPGAISGNTIYF. The whole variable domain, remainder taken from reference TRBV5-6 and TRBJ1-3, is DAGVTQSPTHLIKTRGQQVTLRCSPKSGHDTVSWYQQALGQGPQFIFQYYEEEERQRGNFPDRFSGHQFPNYSSELNVNALLLGDSALYLCASSLGPGAISGNTIYFGEGSWLTVV.

The chain carries TRBV5-1 and TRBJ2-7; unclear D gene. The CDR3 loop spans 13 amino acids. V lost 2 bases, J lost 5 bases, and 11 bases lay in between. The germline V gene encodes CDR1 SGHRS and CDR2 YFSETQ. The CDR3 region has the DNA TGCGCCAGCAGCTTAACCGACGGAGACGAGCAGTACTTC. Protein sequence: CASSLTDGDEQYF.

This chain joins TRBV28 and TRBJ2-7; D may be TRBD1 (5 bases). V was clipped by 4 bases and J by 5 bases, with 15 bases between them. Germline lookup yields CDR1 MDHEN and CDR2 SYDVKM. The CDR3 covers 14 residues. CDR3 region: CASSSPAGSDEQYF. The CDR3 coding sequence is TGTGCCAGCAGTTCTCCGGCAGGGTCGGACGAGCAGTACTTC.

The chain joins TRBV6-5 to TRBJ1-3, with unresolved D. Germline V CDR1 and CDR2: MNHEY, SVGAGI. V gave up 4 bases and J gave up 2 bases, with 6 bases separating them. The CDR3 has 13 residues. CDR3 amino acids: CASSSITGNTIYF. CDR3 DNA sequence: TGTGCCAGCAGTTCCATTACTGGAAACACCATATATTTT.

The rearrangement links TRBV5-4 to TRBJ1-1, with a weak D call TRBD1 (5 bases). V was trimmed by 3 bases and J by 10 bases, leaving 31 bases between them. The CDR3 runs to 18 residues. Germline V gives CDR1 SGHNT, CDR2 YYREEE (reference sequence). The CDR3 nucleotides are TGTGCCAGCAGCTCCGACCCCGGGACGGCGGAAGGGGAGGATTTAGCTTTCTTT. This sequence encodes CASSSDPGTAEGEDLAFF.

The rearrangement joins TRBV19 to TRBJ2-1; 12 bases fit TRBD1. The CDR3 runs to 15 residues. Trimming at V came to 6 bases and at J to 4 bases, leaving 4 bases not matched to a gene. Germline loops: CDR1 LNHDA, CDR2 SQIVND (reference sequence). As DNA, the CDR3 is TGTGCCAGTAGCACGGGACAGGGGGCGTACAATGAGCAGTTCTTC. This translates into CASSTGQGAYNEQFF.

This clone was seen only once. The chain employs TRBV7-9 and TRBJ1-4, with D possibly TRBD1 on 5 matching bases. This CDR3 contains 14 residues. The ends were cut back, 5 bases at V and 1 base at J, with 8 bases in the middle. From germline, CDR1 is SEHNR and CDR2 FQNEAQ (reference sequence). The CDR3 sequence is CASSPGRTNEKLFF. CDR3 in DNA: TGTGCCAGCAGCCCAGGGCGAACTAATGAAAAACTGTTTTTT.

This chain connects TRBV4-2 to TRBJ2-5, with D unclear. The J call is doubtful: the DNA matches TRBJ2-7 better. The germline V gene encodes CDR1 LGHNA and CDR2 YNFKEQ. This CDR3 is built from 13 residues. In DNA form, the CDR3 reads TGTGCCAGCAGCCAAGCTAGGGCCCTCGAGCAGTACTTC. This encodes CASSQARALEQYF.

The CDR3 DNA is TGTGCCAGCTCTCTAGGTTGGGGGAGCAATCAGCCCCAGCATTTT. Translation gives CASSLGWGSNQPQHF. The V and J genes are TRBV6-1 and TRBJ1-5, with D perhaps TRBD1 (5 bases). V was trimmed by 8 bases and J by 1 base, leaving 15 bases between them. This CDR3 has 15 residues. The V gene's germline CDR1 is MNHNS and CDR2 SASEGT.

In this sample, this clone turned up a few times. V gene TRBV6-1 combines with J gene TRBJ1-5; D possibly corresponds to TRBD1 (6 bases). V lost 6 bases and J 3 bases, leaving 12 bases between the germline ends. CDR1 is MNHNS, CDR2 SASEGT, per germline. The length of the CDR3 is 14 residues. The CDR3 is CASRPTGNNQPQHF. CDR3 DNA: TGTGCCAGCAGACCCACAGGGAACAATCAGCCCCAGCATTTT.